Following are 26 T cell receptor beta chains from one sample sequenced in a study of Graves' ophthalmopathy and Graves' hyperthyroidism. Beta-chain TCR CDR3 regions were amplified from RNA transcripts. Investigators did first-round RT-PCR with HTBI primers, then second-round multiplex PCR. MiXCR, run by TCRdb on the multiplex PCR reads, gives a single entry per CDR3 protein. Among 650,000 to 900,000 distinct CDR3 sequences listed, roughly 40% were seen once. Source material: peripheral blood. These receptors all come from an adult man with Graves' ophthalmopathy.

In its sample, this clonotype was seen many times. This chain connects TRBV29-1 to TRBJ2-2; D not resolved. CDR3 length equals 14 residues. V was cut by 3 bases and J by 0 bases, with 8 bases left in between. Germline V gene data show CDR1 as SQVTM and CDR2 as ANQGSEA. The CDR3 sequence is CSVELGPNTGELFF. DNA for the CDR3: TGCAGCGTTGAGCTGGGTCCGAACACCGGGGAGCTGTTTTTT.

The chain has TRBV29-1 and TRBJ1-1; D is ambiguous. Germline loops: CDR1 SQVTM, CDR2 ANQGSEA. This CDR3 region has 12 residues. V was cut by 2 bases and J by 4 bases, with 8 bases left in between. CDR3 amino acids: CSVEREFTEAFF. CDR3 nucleotides: TGCAGCGTTGAAAGGGAATTCACTGAAGCTTTCTTT.

A remark on this clonotype: One junction end disagrees with the germline gene, perhaps due to a read error. The rearrangement joins TRBV29-1 to TRBJ1-2, with a tentative D call TRBD1 (5 bases). The CDR3 spans 14 residues. Germline values: CDR1 SQVTM, CDR2 ANQGSEA. CDR3 DNA: TGTAGCGTTGACACGCGAGGCAGGGTCTATGGCTACACCTTC. Translation gives CSVDTRGRVYGYTF.

This clonotype was counted ten times or more. The rearrangement links TRBV12-3 or TRBV12-4 to TRBJ1-1; the D is unclear. The CDR3 has 14 residues. V was clipped by 2 bases and J by 1 base, with 8 bases between them. The CDR3 region has the DNA TGTGCCAGCAGTTTATGGGGAGGGAACACTGAAGCTTTCTTT. Its protein product is CASSLWGGNTEAFF.

The chain is built from TRBV19 and TRBJ2-5; 15 bases align to TRBD2. V was clipped by 6 bases and J by 1 base; unmatched bases: 3. Germline V gives CDR1 LNHDA, CDR2 SQIVND (reference sequence). The CDR3 runs to 16 residues. The chain's CDR3 is CASRGLAGGRQETQYF. CDR3 in DNA: TGTGCCAGTAGGGGACTAGCGGGAGGTCGCCAAGAGACCCAGTACTTC.

This clonotype was seen a handful of times. The rearrangement joins TRBV20-1 to TRBJ2-7, with D tentatively TRBD1 (6 bases). Germline V gene lookup returns CDR1 DFQATT and CDR2 SNEGSKA (reference sequence). CDR3 size: 13 residues. CDR3 residues: CSYRVQLTYEQYF. Written as DNA, the CDR3 is TGCAGCTACAGGGTACAATTAACCTACGAGCAGTACTTC.

This clonotype was observed a single time. V gene TRBV12-3 or TRBV12-4 combines with J gene TRBJ1-4; D is unresolved. This CDR3 is built from 13 residues. The germline V and J ends were trimmed by 7 bases and 4 bases, with 10 bases remaining between them. The CDR3 coding sequence is TGTGCCAGCATGCTCCGGGGTAATGAAAAACTGTTTTTT. It yields the protein CASMLRGNEKLFF.

This clonotype was seen at least ten times. The chain employs TRBV7-8 and TRBJ2-5, with D perhaps being TRBD1 or TRBD2 (5 bases each). Per the germline V gene, CDR1 is SGHVS and CDR2 is FQNEAQ. There are 14 residues in the CDR3. With 1 base removed from V and 5 bases from J, the gap between germline ends came to 11 bases. In DNA, the CDR3 is TGTGCCAGCAGCTTAGGACTGGGGGACGAGACCCAGTACTTC. This sequence encodes CASSLGLGDETQYF.

The chain uses TRBV10-3 and TRBJ1-2; unclear D gene. Trimming took off 6 bases at V and 3 bases at J, with 8 bases between the two ends. The CDR3 runs 12 residues. The germline V gene encodes CDR1 ENHRY and CDR2 SYGVKD. CDR3 nucleotide sequence: TGTGCCATCAGGGACGGAGACTATGGCTACACCTTC. It translates to CAIRDGDYGYTF.

Points on this clonotype: Being one base from a much bigger clone, this may be a read error. The conserved closing phenylalanine or tryptophan is absent in this CDR3, likely reflecting a read error. The CDR3 DNA reads as TGTGCCATCATCCCCCAGCAGAACTATGGCTACACCCTC. This gives the protein CAIIPQQNYGYTL. V is TRBV10-3 and J is TRBJ1-2; D is ambiguous. Germline loops: CDR1 ENHRY, CDR2 SYGVKD. Trimming shortened V by 7 bases and J by 2 bases, and 11 bases separated the two germline ends. CDR3 length: 13 amino acids.

Concerning this clonotype itself: This could be a read error, since a much larger clone is one nucleotide away. The chain combines TRBV7-3 with TRBJ1-2; 8 bases agree with TRBD1. The CDR3 contains 16 residues. Germline V gene sequence: CDR1 SGHTA, CDR2 FQGTGA. The trim removed 2 bases at V and 7 bases at J, leaving 12 bases unmatched. The CDR3 loop is CASSLANTGGRGGYTF. CDR3 bases: TGTGCCAGCAGCTTAGCGAATACAGGGGGGCGGGGTGGCTACACCTTC.

The chain employs TRBV20-1 and TRBJ2-7; the D gene is possibly TRBD2 (5 bases). This CDR3 spans 15 amino acids. Germline V CDR1 and CDR2: DFQATT, SNEGSKA (reference sequence). V lost 3 bases to trimming and J lost 2 bases, with 17 bases between them. This chain's CDR3 is CSARVVGRATYEQYF. The CDR3 DNA sequence: TGCAGTGCTAGGGTAGTAGGGCGGGCGACCTACGAGCAGTACTTC.

The gene calls are TRBV19 and TRBJ1-5; possible D gene TRBD1, 5 bases. The CDR3 is made up of 13 amino acids. The V end lost 11 bases, the J end lost 5 bases, and 16 bases lay between the germline ends. Germline V gene sequence: CDR1 LNHDA, CDR2 SQIVND (reference sequence). The CDR3 DNA follows: TGTGCCTGGGGGGTGAAGGGCCATCAGCCCCAGCATTTT. This codes for CAWGVKGHQPQHF.

This clonotype showed up just once. V usage is TRBV29-1 and J usage is TRBJ1-2; D unresolved. Trimming took 1 base from V and 8 from J, leaving 5 bases between them. Germline assignment: CDR1 SQVTM and CDR2 ANQGSEA. The CDR3 loop spans 10 amino acids. CDR3 in amino acids: CSVEGWGYTF. CDR3 nucleotide sequence: TGCAGCGTTGAAGGGTGGGGCTACACCTTC.

The sample holds one count of this clonotype. This rearrangement joins TRBV12-3 or TRBV12-4 to TRBJ2-7, with 11 bases identical to TRBD2. The CDR3 is 15 residues long. V lost 5 bases, J lost 2 bases, and 5 bases stayed unmatched. CDR3 DNA: TGTGCCAGCAGTCCTATAGCGGGAGGGCCCTACGAGCAGTACTTC. It encodes CASSPIAGGPYEQYF.

The J gene is TRBJ1-5, the V gene TRBV20-1; D gene unclear. Between the trimmed V and J ends, which lost 3 bases and 1 base, there was a span of 10 bases. Per germline, CDR1 DFQATT and CDR2 SNEGSKA (reference sequence). The CDR3 runs 14 residues. The CDR3 spells CSAREGRSNQPQHF. Here the CDR3 DNA reads TGCAGTGCTAGGGAAGGACGGAGCAATCAGCCCCAGCATTTT.

The CDR3 loop reads CASSPIGTGAQETQYF. In DNA, the CDR3 is TGTGCCAGCAGCCCAATAGGGACAGGGGCCCAAGAGACCCAGTACTTC. The chain joins TRBV14 to TRBJ2-5, with TRBD1 matching over 10 bases. The CDR3 length is 16 residues. Trimming cost V 4 bases and J 1 base; bases outside gene matches: 6. From germline, CDR1 is SGHDN and CDR2 FVKESK.

The chain joins TRBV2 to TRBJ1-2, with D possibly matching TRBD1 (6 bases). Germline CDR1 and CDR2: SNHLY and FYNNEI. This CDR3 comprises 15 residues. V lost 6 bases, J lost 8 bases, and 22 bases lay in between. CDR3 in amino acids: CASSQAGTHSVGYTF. CDR3 in DNA: TGTGCCAGCAGCCAAGCCGGGACACACAGTGTCGGCTACACCTTC.

The V call is TRBV20-1, the J call TRBJ2-6; D possibly corresponds to TRBD1 (7 bases). Germline assignment: CDR1 DFQATT and CDR2 SNEGSKA (reference sequence). The CDR3 has 17 amino acids. Trimming cost V 6 bases and J 0 bases, with 18 bases left between them. The CDR3 coding sequence is TGCAGTGCCATTCAGGGGGGCGGACCCTCTGGGGCCAACGTCCTGACTTTC. Protein sequence: CSAIQGGGPSGANVLTF.

This clonotype has only a few counts. This chain joins TRBV2 and TRBJ1-2; D unclear. The CDR3 runs to 19 residues. Trimming took off 1 base at V and 0 bases at J, with 21 bases between the two ends. CDR1 and CDR2 from the germline V gene are SNHLY and FYNNEI. The CDR3 DNA is TGTGCCAGCAGTGAAGGCAAGTTTGGAGGCAGGACCGCTAACTATGGCTACACCTTC. It yields the protein CASSEGKFGGRTANYGYTF. The whole variable domain, filled in from reference TRBV2 and TRBJ1-2, reads EPEVTQTPSHQVTQMGQEVILRCVPISNHLYFYWYRQILGQKVEFLVSFYNNEISEKSEIFDDQFSVERPDGSNFTLKIRSTKLEDSAMYFCASSEGKFGGRTANYGYTFGSGTRLTVV.

Worth noting for this clonotype: Being one base from a much bigger clone, this may be a read error. The chain has TRBV11-1 and TRBJ1-4; TRBD1 agrees at 7 bases. The CDR3 runs to 15 residues. From germline, CDR1 is SGHAT and CDR2 FQDESV (reference sequence). J lost 8 bases, V lost 2 bases, and 8 bases had no gene match. The CDR3 loop reads CASSLRTGNGEKLFF. The DNA for the CDR3 is TGTGCCAGCAGCTTAAGGACAGGCAATGGGGAAAAACTGTTTTTT.

The chain has TRBV29-1 and TRBJ1-2; TRBD1 matches 7 bases. The CDR3 extends over 12 amino acids. CDR1 is SQVTM, CDR2 ANQGSEA, per germline. Germline trimming cut 6 bases from V and 4 bases from J; bases unmatched to any gene: 5. The CDR3 sequence: CSVTGTAYGYTF. CDR3 nucleotides: TGCAGCGTCACCGGGACAGCCTATGGCTACACCTTC.

This clonotype was detected many times. This chain uses TRBV6-5 with TRBJ2-5; 7 bases are shared with TRBD1. There are 14 residues in the CDR3. From germline, CDR1 is MNHEY and CDR2 SVGAGI. V lost 6 bases, J lost 2 bases, and 6 bases stayed unmatched. The CDR3 region is CASRQGIQQETQYF. The CDR3 nucleotides read TGTGCCAGCAGACAGGGGATACAACAAGAGACCCAGTACTTC.

V usage is TRBV19 and J usage is TRBJ2-7; 9 nucleotides agree with TRBD1. The CDR3 loop spans 15 amino acids. CDR1 is LNHDA and CDR2 is SQIVND in the germline V gene (reference sequence). V lost 5 bases and J lost 2; bases outside the gene matches: 7. The chain's CDR3 is CASSAGQGLPYEQYF. CDR3 sequence (DNA): TGTGCCAGTAGTGCCGGACAGGGGTTACCCTACGAGCAGTACTTC.

The V call is TRBV10-3, the J call TRBJ2-5; the match to TRBD1 covers 9 bases. Germline lookup yields CDR1 ENHRY and CDR2 SYGVKD. J lost 5 bases, V lost 5 bases, and 3 bases had no gene match. The CDR3 contains 13 residues. The CDR3 reads CAISTGQGETQYF. DNA for the CDR3: TGTGCCATCAGTACCGGACAGGGGGAGACCCAGTACTTC.

The chain has TRBV10-1 and TRBJ1-1; D gene unclear. Germline V CDR1 and CDR2: WNHNN, SYGVQD (reference sequence). This CDR3 comprises 14 residues. The V and J ends lost 7 bases and 8 bases respectively, with 20 bases between them. The CDR3 DNA is TGCGCCAGCAACCTCACACGGGAAGGCACCGAAGCTTTCTTT. Translating gives CASNLTREGTEAFF.